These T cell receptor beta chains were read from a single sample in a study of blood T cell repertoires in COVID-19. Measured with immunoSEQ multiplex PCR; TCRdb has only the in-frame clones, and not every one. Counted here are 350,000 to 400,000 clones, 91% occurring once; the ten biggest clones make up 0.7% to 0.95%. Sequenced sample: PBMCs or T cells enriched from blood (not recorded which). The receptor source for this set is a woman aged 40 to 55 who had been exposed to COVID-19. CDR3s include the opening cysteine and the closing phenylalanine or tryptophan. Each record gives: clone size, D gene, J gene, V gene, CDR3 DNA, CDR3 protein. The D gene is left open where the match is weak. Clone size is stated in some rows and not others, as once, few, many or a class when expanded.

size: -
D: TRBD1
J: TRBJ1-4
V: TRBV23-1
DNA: TGCGCCAGCAGTCAAGACGACAGGGTGCACGGTGAAAAACTGTTTTTT
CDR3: CASSQDDRVHGEKLFF

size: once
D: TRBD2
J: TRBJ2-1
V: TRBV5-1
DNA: TGCGCCAGCAGCTTGGTTAGCGGGGGGTTGGTTGAGCAGTTCTTC
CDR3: CASSLVSGGLVEQFF

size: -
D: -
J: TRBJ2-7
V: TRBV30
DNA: TGTGCCTGCCATCTTGCCAGGGGTTTGGAACAGTACTTC
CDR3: CACHLARGLEQYF

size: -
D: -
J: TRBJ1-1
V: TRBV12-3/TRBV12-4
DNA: TGTGCCAGCGGGAGACGGGCTGCTTCTGAAGCTTTCTTT
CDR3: CASGRRAASEAFF

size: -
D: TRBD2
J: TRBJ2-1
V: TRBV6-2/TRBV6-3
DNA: TGTGCCAGCAGTTTGACTCCTAGAGGTTCCGGGACTAGCGGGCCTAAGCAGTTCTTC
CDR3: CASSLTPRGSGTSGPKQFF

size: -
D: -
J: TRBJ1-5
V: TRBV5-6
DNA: TGTGCCAGCAGCTTATCAGGGGTCTTCCAGCCCCAGCATTTT
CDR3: CASSLSGVFQPQHF

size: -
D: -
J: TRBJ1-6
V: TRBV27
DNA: TGTGCCAGCGGCCGACAACCCTATAATTCACCCCTCCACTTT
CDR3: CASGRQPYNSPLHF

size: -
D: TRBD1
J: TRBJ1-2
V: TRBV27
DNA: TGTGCCAGCACCTGGGACAGGGCTTATGGCTACACCTTC
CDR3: CASTWDRAYGYTF

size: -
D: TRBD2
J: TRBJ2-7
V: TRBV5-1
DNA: TGCGCCAGCAGCTTGGTCTCTAGCGGGGCGACCTACGAGCAGTACTTC
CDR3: CASSLVSSGATYEQYF

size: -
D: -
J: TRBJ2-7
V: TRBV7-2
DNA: TGTGCCACCCGGCCCAGAAGCGGTTCGGGCGAGCAGTACTTC
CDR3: CATRPRSGSGEQYF

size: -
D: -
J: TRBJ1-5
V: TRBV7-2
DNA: TGTGCCAGCAGCTTAGGACAGAACAGCAATCAGCCCCAGCATTTT
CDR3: CASSLGQNSNQPQHF

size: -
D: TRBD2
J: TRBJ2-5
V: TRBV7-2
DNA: TGTGCCAGCAGCTTAGTGGCGGGAGGCGTACAAGAGACCCAGTACTTC
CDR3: CASSLVAGGVQETQYF

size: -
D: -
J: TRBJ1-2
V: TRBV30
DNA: TGTGCCTGGAGTGTACGTGGGGCGAACCCGGCCAATCGCTACACCTTC
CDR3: CAWSVRGANPANRYTF

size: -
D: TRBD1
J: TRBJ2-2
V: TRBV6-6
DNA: TGTGCCAGCAGTTACCTGACAGGGGGTCCCGGGGAGCTGTTTTTT
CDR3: CASSYLTGGPGELFF

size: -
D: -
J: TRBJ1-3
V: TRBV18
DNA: TGTGCCAGCTCAGGAGACCACTCTGGAAACACCATATATTTT
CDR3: CASSGDHSGNTIYF

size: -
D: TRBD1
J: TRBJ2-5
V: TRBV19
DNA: TGTGCCAGTAGTCACCGGGACAGATGGTACCAAGAGACCCAGTACTTC
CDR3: CASSHRDRWYQETQYF

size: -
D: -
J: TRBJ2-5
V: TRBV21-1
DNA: TGTGCCAGCAGCAAAGTCGAACTAACTCCGGAGACCCAGTACTTC
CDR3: CASSKVELTPETQYF

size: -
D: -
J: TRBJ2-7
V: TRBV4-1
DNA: TGCGCCAGCAGCCAAGTTCCCGCGACTACCTACGAGCAGTACTTC
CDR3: CASSQVPATTYEQYF

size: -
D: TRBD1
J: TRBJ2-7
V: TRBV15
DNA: TGTGCCACCAGCAGAGATCTTGCGACAGGGGACCCCTACGAGCAGTACTTC
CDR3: CATSRDLATGDPYEQYF

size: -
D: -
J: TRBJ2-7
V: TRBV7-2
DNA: TGTGCCAGCAGTCTCCAGTCCTACGAGCAGTACTTC
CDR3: CASSLQSYEQYF

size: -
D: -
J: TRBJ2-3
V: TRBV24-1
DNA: TGTGCCACCAGTGATCACCGGGACTCCGGGGATACGCAGTATTTT
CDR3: CATSDHRDSGDTQYF

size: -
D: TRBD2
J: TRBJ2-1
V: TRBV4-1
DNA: TGCGCCAGCAGCCAACTCGTAGCGGGAGTGTCCTACAATGAGCAGTTCTTC
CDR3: CASSQLVAGVSYNEQFF

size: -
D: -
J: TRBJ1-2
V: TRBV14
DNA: TGTGCCAGCAGCCAAGAGGGAAAAGGGGTCTACGTTGGCTACACCTTC
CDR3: CASSQEGKGVYVGYTF

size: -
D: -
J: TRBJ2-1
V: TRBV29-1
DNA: TGCAGCGTTAGAAGACAGTACAATGAGCAGTTCTTC
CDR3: CSVRRQYNEQFF

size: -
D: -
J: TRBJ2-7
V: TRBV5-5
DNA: TGTGCCAGCAGCTTGGTCGGGAGCTCCTACGAGCAGTACTTC
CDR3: CASSLVGSSYEQYF

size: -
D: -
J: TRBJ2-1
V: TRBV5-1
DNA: TGCGCCAGCAGTTCAGGACAGACCTACAATGAGCAGTTCTTC
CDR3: CASSSGQTYNEQFF

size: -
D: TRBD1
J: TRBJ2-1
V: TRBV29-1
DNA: TGCAGCGTTAGTGTTACCGGGACAGGGATCTACAATGAGCAGTTCTTC
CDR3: CSVSVTGTGIYNEQFF

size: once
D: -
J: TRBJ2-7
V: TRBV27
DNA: TGTGCCAGCAGTTTTTTAGGGCGGGGAAGCTCCTACGAGCAGTACTTC
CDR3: CASSFLGRGSSYEQYF

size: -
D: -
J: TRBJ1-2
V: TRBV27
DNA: TGTGCCAGCAGTTTAACAGGGTCAAACTATGGCTACACCTTC
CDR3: CASSLTGSNYGYTF

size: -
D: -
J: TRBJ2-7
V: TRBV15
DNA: TGTGCCACCTCATTGGGACTGCCGAACTACGAGCAGTACTTC
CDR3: CATSLGLPNYEQYF

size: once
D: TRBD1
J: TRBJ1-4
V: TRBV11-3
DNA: TGTGCCAGCAGCTTAGAGGGACAGGCTAATGAAAAACTGTTTTTT
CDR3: CASSLEGQANEKLFF

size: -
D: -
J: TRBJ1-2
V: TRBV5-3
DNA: TGTGCCACCTGGACAGAGCACTATGGCTACACCTTC
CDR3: CATWTEHYGYTF

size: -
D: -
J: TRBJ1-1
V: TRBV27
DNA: TGTGCCAGCAGCCCCGTCCCCAGGGCTGAAGCTTTCTTT
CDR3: CASSPVPRAEAFF

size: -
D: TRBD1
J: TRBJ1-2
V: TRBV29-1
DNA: TGCAGCGTTGTTGGACAGGCAGCTGGCTATGGCTACACCTTC
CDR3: CSVVGQAAGYGYTF

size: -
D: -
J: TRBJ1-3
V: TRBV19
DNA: TGTGCCAGTAGTACGTATTTGAGCTCTGGAAACACCATATATTTT
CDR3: CASSTYLSSGNTIYF

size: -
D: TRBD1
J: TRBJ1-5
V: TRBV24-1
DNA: TGTGCCACCAGTGATACCAGGACAGGAGACCAGCCCCAGCATTTT
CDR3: CATSDTRTGDQPQHF

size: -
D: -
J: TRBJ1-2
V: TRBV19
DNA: TGTGCCAGTAGTTATCCCTCTAAAGGGGGTTATGGCTACACCTTC
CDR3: CASSYPSKGGYGYTF

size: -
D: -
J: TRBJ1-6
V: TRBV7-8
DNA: TGTGCCAGCAGCCGTCCCGGGTTTCCCCTCCACTTT
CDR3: CASSRPGFPLHF

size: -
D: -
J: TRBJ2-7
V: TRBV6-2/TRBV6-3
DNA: TGTGCCAGCAGTTACTCGCCGGGGAGCTCCTACGAGCAGTACTTC
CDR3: CASSYSPGSSYEQYF

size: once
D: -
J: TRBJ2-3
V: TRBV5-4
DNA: TGTGCCAGCAGCTTTTCCGGGGTGGTAACAGATACGCAGTATTTT
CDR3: CASSFSGVVTDTQYF

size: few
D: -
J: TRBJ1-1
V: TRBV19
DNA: TGTGCCAGTAGTATCGAGGGCCTGGGCGGTGAAGCTTTCTTT
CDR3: CASSIEGLGGEAFF

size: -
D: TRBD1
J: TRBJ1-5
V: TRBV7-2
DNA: TGTGCCAGCAGCCCGGACAGGGGTCCCTATAGCAATCAGCCCCAGCATTTT
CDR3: CASSPDRGPYSNQPQHF

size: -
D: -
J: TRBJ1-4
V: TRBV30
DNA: TGTGCCTGGTCAGTACGGAGAAATGAAAAACTGTTTTTT
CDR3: CAWSVRRNEKLFF

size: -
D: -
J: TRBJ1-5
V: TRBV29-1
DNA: TGCAGCGTCGGGGATTCTGGCAATCAGCCCCAGCATTTT
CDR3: CSVGDSGNQPQHF

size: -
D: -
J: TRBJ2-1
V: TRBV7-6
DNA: TGTGCCAGCAGCTTAGGGTTTCGGGGGGCCCTCAATGAGCAGTTCTTC
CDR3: CASSLGFRGALNEQFF

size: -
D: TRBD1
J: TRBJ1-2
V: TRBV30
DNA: TGTGCCTCTGAGACAGGGGGGAAGGCTAACACCTTC
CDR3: CASETGGKANTF

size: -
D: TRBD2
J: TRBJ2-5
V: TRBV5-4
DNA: TGTGCCAGCAGCCCCCACCGGTTAGCGGGAGCCCCTCAGGGAGAGACCCAGTACTTC
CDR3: CASSPHRLAGAPQGETQYF

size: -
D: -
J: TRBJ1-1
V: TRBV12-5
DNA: TGTGCTAGTGGTGATTGGTATGGCGGGAACACTGAAGCTTTCTTT
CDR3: CASGDWYGGNTEAFF

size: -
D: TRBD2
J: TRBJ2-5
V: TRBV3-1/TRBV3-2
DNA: TGTGCCAGCAGCCAAGGACTAGCGGGAGTGGCTAAGACCCAGTACTTC
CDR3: CASSQGLAGVAKTQYF